These 6 T cell receptor beta chains came from one sample sequenced in a study of cytomegalovirus exposure and HLA in healthy donors. Use of 60 Vbeta and 13 Jbeta primers characterized the PCR. Data came from immunoSEQ multiplex PCR; TCRdb stores just in-frame clones and leaves some out. The repertoire has approximately 120,000 clones, roughly 77% of them found once; the top ten carry 0.95% to 1.4%. Sequencing was done on a sample of PBMCs. The receptor source for this set is a woman aged 25 to 39 in good health and CMV-seronegative.

The chain couples TRBV5-1 to TRBJ2-7, with 9 bases fitting TRBD1. The CDR3 is 14 amino acids. The germline V gene encodes CDR1 SGHRS and CDR2 YFSETQ. Trimming at V came to 3 bases and at J to 5 bases, leaving 6 bases not matched to a gene. The CDR3 loop is CASSSPGQGDEQYF. The CDR3 bases are TGCGCCAGCAGCTCCCCGGGACAGGGAGACGAGCAGTACTTC.

The chain joins TRBV11-1 to TRBJ2-7; 9 positions match TRBD2. Germline CDR1 is SGHAT and CDR2 is FQDESV (reference sequence). This CDR3 contains 17 residues. V lost 4 bases to trimming and J lost 2 bases; unmatched junction nucleotides: 12. CDR3 sequence reads: CASSSPALAGLTYEQYF. The CDR3 DNA follows: TGTGCCAGCAGCTCCCCCGCCCTAGCGGGACTTACCTACGAGCAGTACTTC.

DNA of the CDR3: TGTGCCAGCAGCGTGGAGGGGTCCTCCTACGAGCAGTACTTC. Encoded protein: CASSVEGSSYEQYF. The chain couples TRBV9 to TRBJ2-7, with D possibly being TRBD2 (6 bases). This CDR3 has 14 residues. CDR1 is SGDLS, CDR2 YYNGEE, per germline. With 2 bases removed from V and 0 bases from J, the gap between germline ends came to 9 bases.

The chain uses TRBV4-3 and TRBJ2-7; the match to TRBD2 covers 14 bases. The CDR3 is made up of 16 amino acids. Trimming removed 1 base from V and 3 bases from J; junction bases left unmatched: 2. CDR1 LGHNA and CDR2 YSLEER come from the germline V gene. The CDR3 nucleotides are TGCGCCAGCAGCCAAGGACTAGCGGGGGGGAACTACGAGCAGTACTTC. Protein product: CASSQGLAGGNYEQYF.

CDR3 residues: CASSFQAGYNEQFF. For the CDR3, the DNA is TGTGCCAGTAGTTTCCAAGCGGGGTACAATGAGCAGTTCTTC. This chain connects TRBV19 to TRBJ2-1; 7 bases match TRBD2. Germline V lookup: CDR1 LNHDA, CDR2 SQIVND (reference sequence). Germline trimming cut 5 bases from V and 4 bases from J; bases unmatched to any gene: 5. This CDR3 has 14 amino acids.

V and J are TRBV6-4 and TRBJ2-7; TRBD1 might be the D (5 bases). In germline, CDR1 is MRHNA, CDR2 SNTAGT. Trimming shortened V by 8 bases and J by 5 bases, and 16 bases separated the two germline ends. The CDR3 loop spans 13 amino acids. The CDR3 sequence: CASEGGACHEQYF. The CDR3 nucleotides are TGTGCCAGCGAAGGTGGGGCTTGCCACGAGCAGTACTTC.